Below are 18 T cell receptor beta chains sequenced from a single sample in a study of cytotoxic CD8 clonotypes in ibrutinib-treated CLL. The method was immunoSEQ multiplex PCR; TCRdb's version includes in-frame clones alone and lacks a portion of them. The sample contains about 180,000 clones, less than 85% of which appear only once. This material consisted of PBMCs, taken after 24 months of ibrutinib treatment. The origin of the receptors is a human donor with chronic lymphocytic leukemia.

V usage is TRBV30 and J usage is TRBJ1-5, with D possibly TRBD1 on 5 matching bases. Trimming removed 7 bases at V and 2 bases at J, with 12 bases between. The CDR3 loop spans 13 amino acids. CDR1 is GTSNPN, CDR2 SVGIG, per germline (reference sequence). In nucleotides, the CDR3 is TGTGCCTCCGGGAGGGGCCGCAATCAGCCCCAGCATTTT. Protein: CASGRGRNQPQHF.

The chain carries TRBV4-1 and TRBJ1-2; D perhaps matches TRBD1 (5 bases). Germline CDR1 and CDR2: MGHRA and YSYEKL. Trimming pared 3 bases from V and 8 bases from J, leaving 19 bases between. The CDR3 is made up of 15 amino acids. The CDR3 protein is CASSQREGVMEGYTF. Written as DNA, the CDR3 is TGCGCCAGCAGCCAGCGTGAAGGGGTGATGGAGGGCTACACCTTC.

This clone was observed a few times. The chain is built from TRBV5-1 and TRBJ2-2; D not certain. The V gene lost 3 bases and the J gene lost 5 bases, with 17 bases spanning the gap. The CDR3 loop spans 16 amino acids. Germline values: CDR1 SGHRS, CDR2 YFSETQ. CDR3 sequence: CASSSVFSVSTGELFF. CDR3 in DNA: TGCGCCAGCAGCTCCGTCTTTTCGGTATCTACCGGGGAGCTGTTTTTT. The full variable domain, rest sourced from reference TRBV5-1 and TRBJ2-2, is KAGVTQTPRYLIKTRGQQVTLSCSPISGHRSVSWYQQTPGQGLQFLFEYFSETQRNKGNFPGRFSGRQFSNSRSEMNVSTLELGDSALYLCASSSVFSVSTGELFFGEGSRLTVL.

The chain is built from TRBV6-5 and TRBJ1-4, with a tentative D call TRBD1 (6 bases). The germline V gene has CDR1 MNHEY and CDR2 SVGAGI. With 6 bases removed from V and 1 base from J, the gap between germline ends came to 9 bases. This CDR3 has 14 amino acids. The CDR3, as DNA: TGTGCCAGCAGATCGACAGGAACTAATGAAAAACTGTTTTTT. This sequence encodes CASRSTGTNEKLFF.

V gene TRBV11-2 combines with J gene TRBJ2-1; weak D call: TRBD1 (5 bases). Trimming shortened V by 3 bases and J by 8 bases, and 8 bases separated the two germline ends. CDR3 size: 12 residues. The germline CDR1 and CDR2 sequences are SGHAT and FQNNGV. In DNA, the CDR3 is TGTGCCAGCAGCTTCCTAGGGGATGAGCAGTTCTTC. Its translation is CASSFLGDEQFF.

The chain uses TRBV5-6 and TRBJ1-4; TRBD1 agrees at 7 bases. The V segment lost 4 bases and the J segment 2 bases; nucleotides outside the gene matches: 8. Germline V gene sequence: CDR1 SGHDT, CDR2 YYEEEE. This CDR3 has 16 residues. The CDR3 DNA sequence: TGTGCCAGCAGCAACGGACAGGTTGTGACTAATGAAAAACTGTTTTTT. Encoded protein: CASSNGQVVTNEKLFF.

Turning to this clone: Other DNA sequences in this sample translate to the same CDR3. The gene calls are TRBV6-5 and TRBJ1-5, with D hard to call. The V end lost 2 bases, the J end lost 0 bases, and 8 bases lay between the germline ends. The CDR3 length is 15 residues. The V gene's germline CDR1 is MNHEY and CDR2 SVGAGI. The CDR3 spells CASSYERNSNQPQHF. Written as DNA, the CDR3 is TGTGCCAGCAGTTACGAGCGGAATAGCAATCAGCCCCAGCATTTT.

The CDR3 loop is CAWSVLGHYGYTF. The CDR3 bases are TGTGCCTGGAGTGTCCTAGGTCACTATGGCTACACCTTC. This rearrangement joins TRBV30 to TRBJ1-2; no reliable D call. Trimming removed 0 bases from V and 3 bases from J, with 8 bases in between. The CDR3 is 13 residues long. Germline V gene sequence: CDR1 GTSNPN, CDR2 SVGIG (reference sequence).

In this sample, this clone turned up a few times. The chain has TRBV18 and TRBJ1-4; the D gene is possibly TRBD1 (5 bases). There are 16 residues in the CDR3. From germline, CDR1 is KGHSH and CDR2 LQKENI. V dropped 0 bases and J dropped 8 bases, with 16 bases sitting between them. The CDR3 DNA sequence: TGTGCCAGCTCACCACCGAAGGGGTCGCCTAGCGAAAAACTGTTTTTT. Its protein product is CASSPPKGSPSEKLFF.

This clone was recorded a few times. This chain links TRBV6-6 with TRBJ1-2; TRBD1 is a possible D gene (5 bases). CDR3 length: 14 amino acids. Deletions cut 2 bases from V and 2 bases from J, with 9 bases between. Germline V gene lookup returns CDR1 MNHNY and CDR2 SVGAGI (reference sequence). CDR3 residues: CASSYAGGNYGYTF. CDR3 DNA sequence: TGTGCCAGCAGTTACGCGGGGGGAAACTATGGCTACACCTTC.

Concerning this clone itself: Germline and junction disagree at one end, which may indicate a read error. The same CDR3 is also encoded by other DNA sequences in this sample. The CDR3 loop reads CASSAGTGSGNTIYF. DNA for the CDR3: TGCGCCAGCAGCGCCGGGACAGGGTCTGGAAACACTATATATTTT. This sequence joins TRBV5-1 and TRBJ1-3; 9 bases are a match to TRBD1. The CDR3 is 15 residues long. Germline assignment: CDR1 SGHRS and CDR2 YFSETQ.

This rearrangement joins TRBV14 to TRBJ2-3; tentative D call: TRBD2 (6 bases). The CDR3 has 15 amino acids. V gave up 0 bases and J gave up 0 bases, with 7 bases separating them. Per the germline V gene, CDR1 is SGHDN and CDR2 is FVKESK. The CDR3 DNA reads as TGTGCCAGCAGCCAAGAGGGGACTAGCACAGATACGCAGTATTTT. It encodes CASSQEGTSTDTQYF.

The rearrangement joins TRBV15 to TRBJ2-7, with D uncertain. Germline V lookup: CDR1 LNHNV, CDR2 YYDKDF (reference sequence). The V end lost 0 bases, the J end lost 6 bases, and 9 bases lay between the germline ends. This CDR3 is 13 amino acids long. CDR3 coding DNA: TGTGCCACCAGCAGAGACGTAGTGAGCGAGCAGTACTTC. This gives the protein CATSRDVVSEQYF.

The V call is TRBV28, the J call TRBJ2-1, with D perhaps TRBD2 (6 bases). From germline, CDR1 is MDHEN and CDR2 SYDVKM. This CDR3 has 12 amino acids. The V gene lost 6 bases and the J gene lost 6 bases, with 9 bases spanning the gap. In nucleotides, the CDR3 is TGTGCCAGCAGGACCGGGAGCAATGAGCAGTTCTTC. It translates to CASRTGSNEQFF.

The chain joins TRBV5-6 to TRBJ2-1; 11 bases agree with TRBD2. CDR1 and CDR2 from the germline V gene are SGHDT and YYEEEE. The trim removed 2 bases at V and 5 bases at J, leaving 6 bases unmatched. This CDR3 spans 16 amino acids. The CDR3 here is CASSFGGLADNNEQFF. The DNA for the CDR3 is TGTGCCAGCAGCTTTGGGGGACTAGCGGATAACAATGAGCAGTTCTTC.

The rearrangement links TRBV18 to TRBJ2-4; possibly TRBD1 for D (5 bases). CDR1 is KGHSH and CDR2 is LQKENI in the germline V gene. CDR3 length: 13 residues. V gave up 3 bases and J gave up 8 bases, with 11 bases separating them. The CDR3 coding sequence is TGTGCCAGCTCACCTACGACAGTGGACATTCAGTACTTC. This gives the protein CASSPTTVDIQYF.

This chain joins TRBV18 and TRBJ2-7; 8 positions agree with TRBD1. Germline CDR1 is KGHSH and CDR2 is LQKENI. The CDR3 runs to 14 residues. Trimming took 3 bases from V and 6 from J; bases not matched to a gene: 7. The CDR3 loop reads CASSPWTGFGEQYF. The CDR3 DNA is TGTGCCAGCTCACCCTGGACAGGGTTTGGCGAGCAGTACTTC.

CDR3 coding DNA: TGTGCCAGCAGTTCGGTCCCGGGACAGGGGATGAACACTGAAGCTTTCTTT. Its protein is CASSSVPGQGMNTEAFF. The chain is built from TRBV28 and TRBJ1-1; TRBD1 matches 10 bases. Germline-derived CDR1 and CDR2 are MDHEN and SYDVKM. CDR3 length: 17 amino acids. The V segment lost 4 bases and the J segment 0 bases; nucleotides outside the gene matches: 8.